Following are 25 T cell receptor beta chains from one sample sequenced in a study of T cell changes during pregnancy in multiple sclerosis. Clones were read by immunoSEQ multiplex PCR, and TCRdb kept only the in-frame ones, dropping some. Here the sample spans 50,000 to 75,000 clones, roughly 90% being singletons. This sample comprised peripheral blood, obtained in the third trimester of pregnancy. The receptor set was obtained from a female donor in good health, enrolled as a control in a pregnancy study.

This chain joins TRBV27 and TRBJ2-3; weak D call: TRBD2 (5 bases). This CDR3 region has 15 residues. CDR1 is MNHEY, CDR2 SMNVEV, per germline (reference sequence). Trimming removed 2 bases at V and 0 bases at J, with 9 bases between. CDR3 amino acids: CASSLAGLSTDTQYF. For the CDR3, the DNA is TGTGCCAGCAGTTTAGCCGGACTGAGCACAGATACGCAGTATTTT.

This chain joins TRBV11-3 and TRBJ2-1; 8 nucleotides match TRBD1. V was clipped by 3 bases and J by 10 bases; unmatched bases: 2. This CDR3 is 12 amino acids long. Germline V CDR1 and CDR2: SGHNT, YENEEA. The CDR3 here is CASSFTGGEQFF. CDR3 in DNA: TGTGCCAGCAGCTTTACAGGGGGAGAGCAGTTCTTC.

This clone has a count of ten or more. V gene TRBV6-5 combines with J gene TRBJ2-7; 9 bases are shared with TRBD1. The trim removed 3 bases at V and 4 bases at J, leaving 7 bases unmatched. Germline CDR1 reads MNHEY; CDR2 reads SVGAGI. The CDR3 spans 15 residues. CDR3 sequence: CASSYDPGQGYEQYF. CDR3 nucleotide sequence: TGTGCCAGCAGTTATGACCCGGGACAGGGATACGAGCAGTACTTC.

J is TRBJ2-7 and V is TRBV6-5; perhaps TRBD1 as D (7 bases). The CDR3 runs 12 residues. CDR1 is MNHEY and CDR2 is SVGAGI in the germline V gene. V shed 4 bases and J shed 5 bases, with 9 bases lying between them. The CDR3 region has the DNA TGTGCCAGCAGTTTCAGGGGGGACGAGCAGTACTTC. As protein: CASSFRGDEQYF.

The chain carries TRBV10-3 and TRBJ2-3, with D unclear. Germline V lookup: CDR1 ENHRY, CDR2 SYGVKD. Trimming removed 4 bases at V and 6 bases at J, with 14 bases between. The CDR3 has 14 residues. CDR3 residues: CAISGSHAADTQYF. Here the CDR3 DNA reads TGTGCCATCAGTGGATCCCATGCCGCGGATACGCAGTATTTT.

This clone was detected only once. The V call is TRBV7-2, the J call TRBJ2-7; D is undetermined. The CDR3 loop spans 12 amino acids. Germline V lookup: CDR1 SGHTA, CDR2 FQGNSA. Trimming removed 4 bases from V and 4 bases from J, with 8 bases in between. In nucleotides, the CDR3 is TGTGCCAGCAGCTCCCTTTCTTACGAGCAGTACTTC. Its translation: CASSSLSYEQYF. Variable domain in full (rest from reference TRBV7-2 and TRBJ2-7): GAGVSQSPSNKVTEKGKDVELRCDPISGHTALYWYRQSLGQGLEFLIYFQGNSAPDKSGLPSDRFSAERTGGSVSTLTIQRTQQEDSAVYLCASSSLSYEQYFGPGTRLTVT.

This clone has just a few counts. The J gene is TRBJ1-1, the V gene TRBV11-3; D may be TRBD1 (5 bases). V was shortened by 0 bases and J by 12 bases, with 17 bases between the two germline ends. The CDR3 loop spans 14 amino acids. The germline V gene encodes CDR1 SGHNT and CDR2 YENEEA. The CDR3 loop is CASSLEDNNGATFF. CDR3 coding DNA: TGTGCCAGCAGCTTAGAGGACAACAATGGAGCAACTTTCTTT.

CDR3 loop: CASRKTGNTEAFF. Here the CDR3 DNA reads TGTGCCAGCCGCAAGACAGGAAACACTGAAGCTTTCTTT. The gene calls are TRBV7-9 and TRBJ1-1, with D possibly being TRBD1 (6 bases). V lost 8 bases to trimming and J lost 2 bases, with 12 bases between them. This CDR3 contains 13 residues. The germline V gene encodes CDR1 SEHNR and CDR2 FQNEAQ (reference sequence).

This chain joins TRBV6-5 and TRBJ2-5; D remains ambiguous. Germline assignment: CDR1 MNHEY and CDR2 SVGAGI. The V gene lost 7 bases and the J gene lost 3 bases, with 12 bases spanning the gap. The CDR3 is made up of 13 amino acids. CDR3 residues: CASKDWSEETQYF. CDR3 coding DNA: TGTGCCAGCAAGGATTGGAGCGAAGAGACCCAGTACTTC.

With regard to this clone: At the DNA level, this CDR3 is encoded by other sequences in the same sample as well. CDR3 nucleotides: TGTGCCAGCAGTTTGGGACTAGCGGACACAGATACGCAGTATTTT. The encoded protein is CASSLGLADTDTQYF. The chain recombines TRBV6-5 with TRBJ2-3, with 11 bases fitting TRBD2. V trimming: 4 bases; J trimming: 2 bases; junction bases outside the gene matches: 2. Germline-derived CDR1 and CDR2 are MNHEY and SVGAGI. CDR3 length equals 15 residues.

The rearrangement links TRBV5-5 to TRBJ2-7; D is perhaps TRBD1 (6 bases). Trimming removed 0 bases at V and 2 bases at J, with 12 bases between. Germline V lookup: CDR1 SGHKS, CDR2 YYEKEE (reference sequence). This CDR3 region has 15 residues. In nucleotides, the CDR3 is TGTGCCAGCAGCTTGGCAGGCAGGGGAACCTACGAGCAGTACTTC. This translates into CASSLAGRGTYEQYF.

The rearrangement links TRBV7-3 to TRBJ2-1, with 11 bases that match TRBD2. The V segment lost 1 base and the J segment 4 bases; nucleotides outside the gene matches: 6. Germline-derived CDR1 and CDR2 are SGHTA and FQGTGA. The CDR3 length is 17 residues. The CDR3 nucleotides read TGTGCCAGCAGCTTAAATAGCGGGAGGGCCGGGTACAATGAGCAGTTCTTC. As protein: CASSLNSGRAGYNEQFF.

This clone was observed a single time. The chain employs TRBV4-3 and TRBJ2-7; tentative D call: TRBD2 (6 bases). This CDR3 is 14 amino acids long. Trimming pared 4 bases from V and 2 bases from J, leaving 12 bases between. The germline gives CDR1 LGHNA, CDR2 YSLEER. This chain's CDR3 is CASSPRLGAYEQYF. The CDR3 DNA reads TGCGCCAGCAGCCCCCGACTAGGTGCCTACGAGCAGTACTTC.

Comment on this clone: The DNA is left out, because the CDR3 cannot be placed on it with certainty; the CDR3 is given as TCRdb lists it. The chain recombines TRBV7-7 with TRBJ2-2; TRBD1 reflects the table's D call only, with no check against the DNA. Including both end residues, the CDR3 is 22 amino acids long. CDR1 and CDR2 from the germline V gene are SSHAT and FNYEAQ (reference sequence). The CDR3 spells CVPAALHGIDRDRGENTGELFF.

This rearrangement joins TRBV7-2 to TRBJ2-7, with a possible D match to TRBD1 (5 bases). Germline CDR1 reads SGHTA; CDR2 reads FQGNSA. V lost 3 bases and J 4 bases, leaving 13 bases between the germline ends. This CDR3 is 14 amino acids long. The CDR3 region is CASSFGPGPYEQYF. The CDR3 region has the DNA TGTGCCAGCAGCTTCGGACCAGGGCCTTACGAGCAGTACTTC.

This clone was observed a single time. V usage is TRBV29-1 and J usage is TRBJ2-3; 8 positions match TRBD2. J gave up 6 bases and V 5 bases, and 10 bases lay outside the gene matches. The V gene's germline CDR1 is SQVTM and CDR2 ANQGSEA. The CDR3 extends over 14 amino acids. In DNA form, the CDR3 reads TGCAGCGTTCGTGTCGGGGGGGCCGGCGATACGCAGTATTTT. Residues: CSVRVGGAGDTQYF.

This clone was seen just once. The CDR3: CSVEGQVNTGELFF. Written as DNA, the CDR3 is TGCAGCGTTGAGGGACAGGTGAACACCGGGGAGCTGTTTTTT. V usage is TRBV29-1 and J usage is TRBJ2-2, with 8 bases matching TRBD1. V lost 3 bases and J lost 1; bases outside the gene matches: 1. The CDR3 totals 14 residues. The V gene's germline CDR1 is SQVTM and CDR2 ANQGSEA.

The CDR3 loop is CAWNGGQGANGYTF. CDR3 sequence (DNA): TGTGCCTGGAATGGAGGACAGGGGGCTAATGGCTACACCTTC. V and J are TRBV30 and TRBJ1-2; 11 bases agree with TRBD1. The CDR3 is made up of 14 amino acids. Losses at the gene ends were 4 bases for V and 6 bases for J; bases not matched to a gene: 7. From germline, CDR1 is GTSNPN and CDR2 SVGIG (reference sequence).

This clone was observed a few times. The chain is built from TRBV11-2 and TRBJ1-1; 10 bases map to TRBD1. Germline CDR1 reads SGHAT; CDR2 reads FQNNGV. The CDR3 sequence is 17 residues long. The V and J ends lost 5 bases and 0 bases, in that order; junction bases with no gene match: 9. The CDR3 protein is CASSPFGTGVMNTEAFF. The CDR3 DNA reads TGTGCCAGCAGCCCATTCGGGACAGGGGTCATGAACACTGAAGCTTTCTTT.

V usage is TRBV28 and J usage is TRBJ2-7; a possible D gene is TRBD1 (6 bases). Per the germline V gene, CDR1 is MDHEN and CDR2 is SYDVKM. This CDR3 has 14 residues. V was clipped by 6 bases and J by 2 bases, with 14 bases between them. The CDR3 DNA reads TGTGCCAGCAGGGTTTACAAGGGGGCCTACGAGCAGTACTTC. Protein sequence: CASRVYKGAYEQYF.

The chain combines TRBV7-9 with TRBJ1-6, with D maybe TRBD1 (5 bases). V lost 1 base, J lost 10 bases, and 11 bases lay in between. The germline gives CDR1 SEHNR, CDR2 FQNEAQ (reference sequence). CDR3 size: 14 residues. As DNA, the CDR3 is TGTGCCAGCAGCTTAGTAGGAGGGGAATCACCCCTCCACTTT. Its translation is CASSLVGGESPLHF.

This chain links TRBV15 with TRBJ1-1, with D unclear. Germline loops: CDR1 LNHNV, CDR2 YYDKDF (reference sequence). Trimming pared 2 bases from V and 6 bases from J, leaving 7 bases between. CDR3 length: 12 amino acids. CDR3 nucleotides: TGTGCCACCAGCAGACCCTACTCTGAAGCTTTCTTT. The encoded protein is CATSRPYSEAFF.

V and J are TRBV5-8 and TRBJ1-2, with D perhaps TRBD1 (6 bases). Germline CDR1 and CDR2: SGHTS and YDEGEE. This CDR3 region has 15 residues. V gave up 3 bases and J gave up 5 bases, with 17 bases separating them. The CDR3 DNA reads TGTGCCAGCAGCTCCCGTTCGCAGGGGAAGTATGGCTACACCTTC. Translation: CASSSRSQGKYGYTF.

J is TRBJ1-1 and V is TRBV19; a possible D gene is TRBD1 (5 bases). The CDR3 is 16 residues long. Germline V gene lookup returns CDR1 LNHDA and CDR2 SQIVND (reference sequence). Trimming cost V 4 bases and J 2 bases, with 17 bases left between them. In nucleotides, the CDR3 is TGTGCCAGTAGTAGTGGGGGGTCTTTGCCTAACACTGAAGCTTTCTTT. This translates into CASSSGGSLPNTEAFF.

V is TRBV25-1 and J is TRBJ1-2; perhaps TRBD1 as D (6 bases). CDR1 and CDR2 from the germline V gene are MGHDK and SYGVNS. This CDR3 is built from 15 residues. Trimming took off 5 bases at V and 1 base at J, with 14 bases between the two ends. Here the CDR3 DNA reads TGTGCCAGCAGTCAGCCCGGACAGTTTAACTATGGCTACACCTTC. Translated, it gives CASSQPGQFNYGYTF.